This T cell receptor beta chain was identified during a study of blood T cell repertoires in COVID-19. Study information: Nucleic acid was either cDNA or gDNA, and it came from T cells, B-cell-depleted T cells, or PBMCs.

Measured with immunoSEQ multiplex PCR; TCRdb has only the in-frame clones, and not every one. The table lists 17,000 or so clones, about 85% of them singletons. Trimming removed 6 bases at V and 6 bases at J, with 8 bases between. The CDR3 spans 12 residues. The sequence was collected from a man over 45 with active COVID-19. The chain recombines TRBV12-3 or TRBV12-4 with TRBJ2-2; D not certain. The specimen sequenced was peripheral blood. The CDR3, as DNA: TGTGCCAGCAGCCGTAAGCCCGGGGAGCTGTTTTTT. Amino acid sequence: CASSRKPGELFF.